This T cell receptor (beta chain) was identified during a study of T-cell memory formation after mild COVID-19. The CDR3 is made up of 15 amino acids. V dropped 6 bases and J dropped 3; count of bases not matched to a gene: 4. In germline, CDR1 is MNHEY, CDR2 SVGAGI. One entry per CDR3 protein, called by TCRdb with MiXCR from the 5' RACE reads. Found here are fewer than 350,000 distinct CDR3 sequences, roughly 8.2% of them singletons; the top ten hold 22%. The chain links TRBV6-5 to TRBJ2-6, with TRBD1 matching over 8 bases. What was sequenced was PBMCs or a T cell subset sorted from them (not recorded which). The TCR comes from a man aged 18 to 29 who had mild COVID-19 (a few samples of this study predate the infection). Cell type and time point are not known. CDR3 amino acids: CASRDRVDGANVLTF. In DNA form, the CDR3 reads TGTGCCAGCAGGGACAGGGTGGATGGGGCCAACGTCCTGACTTTC.